Sequencing of this T cell receptor (beta chain) was carried out in a study of blood T cell repertoires in COVID-19. Study summary: COVID-19 samples collected from the United States, Italy and Spain covered acute and convalescent phases.

Libraries were prepared by immunoSEQ multiplex PCR; TCRdb keeps only in-frame clonotypes and omits some of them. In the table there are roughly 180,000 clones, over 80% of which are singletons. This CDR3 is built from 13 residues. Germline V lookup: CDR1 SGHRS, CDR2 YFSETQ. The V segment lost 7 bases and the J segment 5 bases; nucleotides outside the gene matches: 8. The receptor's source is a woman aged 35 to 49 with COVID-19, enrolled during active disease. The sequenced material came from peripheral blood. V and J are TRBV5-1 and TRBJ1-2, with 7 bases matching TRBD1. CDR3 in amino acids: CASRGQNDYGYTF. The CDR3 nucleotides read TGCGCCAGCCGGGGACAGAACGATTATGGCTACACCTTC.